These 9 T cell receptor beta chains were sequenced from one sample in a study of blood T cell repertoires in COVID-19. The table came from immunoSEQ multiplex PCR; TCRdb's copy has only in-frame clones and leaves some out. The sample contains roughly 200,000 clones, 86% of which appear only once. Sample: PBMCs or T cells enriched from blood (not recorded which). Receptor source: a woman aged 30 to 39 who had been exposed to COVID-19.

V and J are TRBV25-1 and TRBJ2-2; possibly TRBD1 for D (6 bases). Trimming removed 7 bases at V and 6 bases at J, with 15 bases between. The CDR3 has 14 amino acids. CDR1 MGHDK and CDR2 SYGVNS come from the germline V gene. CDR3 sequence reads: CASKGVDGPGELFF. In DNA form, the CDR3 reads TGTGCCAGCAAGGGGGTAGACGGCCCCGGGGAGCTGTTTTTT.

This rearrangement joins TRBV9 to TRBJ2-7; 7 bases align to TRBD1. V shed 3 bases and J 0 bases; nucleotides not matched to a gene: 12. The CDR3 covers 17 residues. Per the germline V gene, CDR1 is SGDLS and CDR2 is YYNGEE. The CDR3 sequence: CASSAPRGTEVSYEQYF. CDR3 in DNA: TGTGCCAGCAGCGCACCGAGGGGGACAGAAGTCTCCTACGAGCAGTACTTC.

This rearrangement joins TRBV27 to TRBJ1-2; maybe TRBD1 (6 bases). The CDR3 is 13 residues long. V shed 6 bases and J shed 0 bases, with 8 bases lying between them. Germline CDR1 is MNHEY and CDR2 is SMNVEV (reference sequence). CDR3 DNA sequence: TGTGCCAGCAGCAACAGGGCTAACTATGGCTACACCTTC. It encodes CASSNRANYGYTF.

The chain couples TRBV3-1 (or the pseudogene TRBV3-2) to TRBJ1-2; the match to TRBD1 covers 7 bases. Per germline, CDR1 LGHDT and CDR2 YNNKEL (reference sequence). This CDR3 comprises 13 residues. With V trimmed by 7 bases and J by 2 bases, 4 bases remained unmatched. CDR3 sequence: CASNLQGNYGYTF. The CDR3 DNA follows: TGTGCCAGCAACTTACAGGGGAACTATGGCTACACCTTC.

Concerning this clone: In this CDR3 the conserved last residue, phenylalanine or tryptophan, is missing, so a read error is likely. It is unclear where the CDR3 begins or ends on the DNA, so no DNA is shown, and the CDR3 is as TCRdb lists it. V usage is TRBV28 and J usage is TRBJ1-2; TRBD1 is the table's D call and was not checked against the DNA. 14 amino acids form the CDR3, both terminal residues included. The V gene's germline CDR1 is MDHEN and CDR2 SYDVKM. This CDR3 is CASSPTGTAILLSG.

V and J are TRBV9 and TRBJ2-3; 7 bases are a match to TRBD2. V was clipped by 0 bases and J by 2 bases; unmatched bases: 3. Germline CDR1 reads SGDLS; CDR2 reads YYNGEE. The CDR3 is 15 residues long. The DNA for the CDR3 is TGTGCCAGCAGCGTAGGGACTAGAACCACAGATACGCAGTATTTT. This sequence encodes CASSVGTRTTDTQYF.

V gene TRBV12-5 combines with J gene TRBJ2-2; TRBD1 agrees at 8 bases. CDR1 and CDR2 from the germline V gene are LGHNT and FRNRAP. V lost 0 bases and J lost 2; bases outside the gene matches: 8. This CDR3 is built from 18 residues. CDR3: CASGLVHGQGLNTGELFF. CDR3 nucleotide sequence: TGTGCTAGTGGTTTGGTGCACGGACAGGGCCTTAACACCGGGGAGCTGTTTTTT.

The chain is built from TRBV6-5 and TRBJ1-2; 7 bases align to TRBD1. Germline CDR1 is MNHEY and CDR2 is SVGAGI. There are 15 residues in the CDR3. Unmatched junction bases numbered 8, after V lost 7 bases and J lost 0 bases. CDR3 bases: TGTGCCAGCATCAGACAGGGCCTAGCTAACTATGGCTACACCTTC. Amino acid sequence: CASIRQGLANYGYTF.

This chain joins TRBV19 and TRBJ1-2; the D gene is possibly TRBD1 (5 bases). The CDR3 spans 13 residues. CDR1 is LNHDA and CDR2 is SQIVND in the germline V gene (reference sequence). The ends were cut back, 4 bases at V and 8 bases at J, with 14 bases in the middle. The CDR3 DNA sequence: TGTGCCAGTAGTACACGCGGGGGAACCGGCTACACCTTC. It translates to CASSTRGGTGYTF.